What follows describes a single TCR beta chain. The record originates from a study of blood T cell repertoires in COVID-19. Overall study: T cells, B-cell-depleted T cells, or PBMCs provided the cDNA or gDNA that served as material.

Germline CDR1 SEHNR, CDR2 FQNEAQ (reference sequence). The CDR3 has 14 amino acids. V lost 5 bases and J lost 8, with 15 bases in between. In the study's own analysis: Amplified reference gene primers provided the basis for estimating nucleated cell counts. Sequenced by immunoSEQ multiplex PCR; TCRdb stores in-frame clones only, minus some. The V and J calls and clone size come from that table; D and trimming were worked out from the DNA. The repertoire consists of nearly 55,000 clones, with roughly 86% occurring once and the leading ten covering 12%. The sample consisted of peripheral blood. The chain links TRBV7-9 to TRBJ1-4, with D possibly matching TRBD1 (5 bases). The TCR comes from a man between 65 and 79 years old with active COVID-19. Here the CDR3 DNA reads TGTGCCAGCAGCGTCGGGGGAGGAGGAGAAAAACTGTTTTTT. This sequence encodes CASSVGGGGEKLFF.